This TCR beta chain was sequenced in a study of post-analysis software for immune sequencing data. Study-wide results and limits: Among a handful of TRBV segments more frequent in patients than controls were TRBV5-6, TRBV5-1 and TRBV20-1.

V shed 3 bases and J 1 base; nucleotides not matched to a gene: 3. From germline, CDR1 is KGHDR and CDR2 SFDVKD. The CDR3 sequence is 15 residues long. Incorporated into the TCR beta cDNA libraries were unique molecular identifiers, which served to reduce PCR and sequencing biases. TCRdb passed the PCR reads through MiXCR, listing each CDR3 protein once. The table includes approximately 730,000 distinct CDR3 sequences, just under 30% detected once. In this sample, this clonotype turned up a few times. Its target is unknown. The sequenced material came from blood. The clonotype comes from a girl between 10 and 17 years old with multiple sclerosis. The gene calls are TRBV24-1 and TRBJ2-5; 8 nucleotides line up with TRBD1. For the CDR3, the DNA is TGTGCCACCAGTGATGCCCAGGGGGCCCAAGAGACCCAGTACTTC. Protein sequence: CATSDAQGAQETQYF.